These 3 T cell receptor beta chains share one sample of origin, sequenced in a study of lymphopenia after photon versus proton radiotherapy. The assay was immunoSEQ multiplex PCR, and TCRdb's table has in-frame clones only and misses some. Among around 20,000 clones, 80% to 90% were seen once, and the ten largest hold roughly 2.6%. Here the sequenced sample was peripheral blood, taken from a patient treated with photon-based radiotherapy. These receptor sequences come from a woman aged 50 to 60 with pancreatic cancer.

In its sample, this clone was seen a few times. J is TRBJ2-1 and V is TRBV5-6, with 12 bases that match TRBD2. The CDR3 covers 16 residues. V trimming: 4 bases; J trimming: 4 bases; junction bases outside the gene matches: 6. Germline CDR1 and CDR2: SGHDT and YYEEEE. DNA of the CDR3: TGTGCCAGCAGCACGACTAGCGGGAGTCTGTACAATGAGCAGTTCTTC. It is translated as CASSTTSGSLYNEQFF.

The chain recombines TRBV4-3 with TRBJ2-1; D is undetermined. This CDR3 is built from 13 residues. With 5 bases removed from V and 5 bases from J, the gap between germline ends came to 10 bases. CDR1 and CDR2 from the germline V gene are LGHNA and YSLEER. The CDR3 reads CASSSGLDNEQFF. The CDR3 DNA is TGCGCCAGCAGCAGTGGGCTAGACAATGAGCAGTTCTTC.

This clone was detected only a few times. This chain joins TRBV4-3 and TRBJ2-1; possibly TRBD1 for D (6 bases). Germline CDR1 is LGHNA and CDR2 is YSLEER. V was clipped by 1 base and J by 4 bases, with 14 bases between them. The CDR3 contains 16 residues. The CDR3 coding sequence is TGCGCCAGCAGCCAAGGTTTGAGGGGGAAATACAATGAGCAGTTCTTC. Translated: CASSQGLRGKYNEQFF.